Sequencing of this T cell receptor (beta chain) was carried out in a study of shared clonotypes between healthy human individuals. From CD4+ cells came CD45RA+ naive and CD45RA-negative memory subsets. General study findings and limits: Investigators collected only blood, and repertoires in tissues likely differ.

Germline V gene lookup returns CDR1 SGHRS and CDR2 YFSETQ. V was pared by 3 bases and J by 0 bases, with 10 bases between. This CDR3 spans 15 amino acids. Generated by immunoSEQ multiplex PCR, the TCRdb table keeps only in-frame clones and is missing some. The table shows 2,500,000 or so clones, with approximately 90% occurring only once. Concerning this clone: The target antigen is unknown.

Sequenced sample: naive CD4+ T cells from PBMCs. The subset here: CD45RA+ positively selected. The rearrangement uses TRBV5-1 and TRBJ1-3, with a possible D match to TRBD1 (5 bases). The receptor comes from a man between 18 and 29 years old in good health. Some clones in this sample may be carry-over from other donors' samples. The CDR3 nucleotides are TGCGCCAGCAGCTGGGAGGGGAGCTCTGGAAACACCATATATTTT. Its translation is CASSWEGSSGNTIYF.